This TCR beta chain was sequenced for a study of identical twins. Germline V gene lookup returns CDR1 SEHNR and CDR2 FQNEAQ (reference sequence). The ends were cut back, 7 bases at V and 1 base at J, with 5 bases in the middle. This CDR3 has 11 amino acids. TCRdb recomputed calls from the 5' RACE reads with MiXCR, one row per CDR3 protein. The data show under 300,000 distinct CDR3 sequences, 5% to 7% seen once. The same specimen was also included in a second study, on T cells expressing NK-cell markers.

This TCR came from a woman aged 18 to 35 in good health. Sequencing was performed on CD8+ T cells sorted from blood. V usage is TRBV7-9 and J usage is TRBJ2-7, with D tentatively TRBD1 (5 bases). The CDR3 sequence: CASTGSYEQYF. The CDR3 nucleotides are TGTGCCAGCACAGGGTCCTACGAGCAGTACTTC.